What follows describes a single T cell receptor beta chain. This clone's antigen is unknown. There are no base qualities to consult, and no much larger clone falls within one base. Receptor amplification or capture employed the immunoSEQ multiplex PCR assay. For the multiplex PCR, a mixture combining 60 forward primers for TCR Vbeta segments and 13 reverse primers for TCR Jbeta segments was used. The CDR3 region of rearranged TCR beta genes was amplified from genomic DNA with a multiplex PCR assay. The Illumina HiSeq System was used to sequence the amplified TCR beta libraries as 87-base-pair reads. Per the original workflow: Across the 670 or so repertoires, a later analysis counted about 81 million unique TCR beta chains, 9.5 million to 13 million of which were shared by at least two donors. To remove PCR and sequencing errors, raw reads were error-corrected and collapsed into unique sequences using a nearest-neighbor algorithm that merged closely related sequences. Alignment of CDR3 sequences to IMGT reference sequences was used to assign V, D and J gene segments. For a sequence to be retained, at least a six-nucleotide match to both a V gene segment and a J gene segment was required. A rearrangement was called productive if the CDR3 had no stop codons and remained in frame with V and J, and every other rearrangement was called non-productive. CDR3 was defined by IMGT convention, running from the second conserved V-encoded cysteine to the conserved J-encoded phenylalanine. In an earlier analysis of more than 550 of the donors, sequences lacking an unambiguous match to a single V gene segment were excluded. An earlier analysis of over 450 of the donors classified V segments as functional when productive rearrangements were above 56.7% and as segregating when the standard deviation between donors was above 5%. A statistical classification framework was developed to diagnose cytomegalovirus status using the catalog of TCR beta chain sequences. In a later analysis, TCR nucleotide sequences were compared against IMGT/GENE-DB human TR gene sequences so that V and J genes could be assigned. In a later analysis, CDR3 sequences and most-parsimonious VDJ recombination scenarios were assigned using the TCRdist pipeline. In a later analysis, each TCR beta chain was defined by its CDR3 amino acid sequence together with its V-gene family, and reads lacking a unique V-gene family were excluded. A later analysis removed roughly 590 highly shared, low-generation-probability nucleotide sequences to deal with suspected cross-contamination and a sequencing artifact. A later analysis calculated a clonal expansion index for each public chain from normalized within-repertoire ranks of inferred template counts. A later analysis computed generation probabilities with a VDJ recombination model fitted to out-of-frame rearrangements, and checked the results against IGoR. In a later analysis, TCR-TCR, TCR-HLA and TCR-CMV co-occurrence was scored with hypergeometric tests, and a repertoire-size bias correction was applied to TCR pairs. A later analysis estimated false discovery rates by permuting HLA or CMV assignments 20 times. A later analysis grouped co-occurring TCRs with DBSCAN, adding TCRdist sequence similarity when clustering within HLA-allele-positive subsets. Repertoires with fewer than 30,000 or more than 120,000 public chains were left out of co-occurrence clustering, as were four to six repertoires with anomalous nucleotide sharing. TCRdb carries this immuneACCESS record with in-frame sequences only. Its versions omit some clonotypes, under half of them owing to an unresolved V gene in the studies checked, with the rest unexplained. That table supplies the V and J calls and clone size; D and trimming were determined from the DNA. Recorded for this sample are about 130,000 clones; 70% to 85% of them occurred a single time. Together, the top ten hold more than 4% of the sample.

The data stem from a study of cytomegalovirus exposure and HLA in healthy donors (dated by TCRdb to 2016 to 2017). At the level of the whole study: In an earlier analysis of under 750 of the donors, around 290 Gb of sequence data and 90 million to 120 million unique TCR beta sequences from about 179 million T cells were reported. Donor age, sex, ethnicity and CMV serostatus were collected together with the repertoire data. A later analysis re-analyzed previously published TCR beta repertoires from 500 to 700 donors and added high-resolution HLA genotyping to study TCR occurrence patterns. All discovery cohort repertoires had been generated using a single sequencing platform. Because of strong linkage in the cohort, 4 to 6 DR-DQ haplotypes were treated as single units for association and clustering. In a later genetic analysis, genome-wide SNP genotypes for about 55% of the 666 donors were used, and that subset was treated as a discovery cohort. The study aimed to test whether cataloging public T cell receptors could reveal signatures of past pathogen exposure. To predict cytomegalovirus infection status, the study brought together high-throughput TCR immunosequencing, statistical association of individual TCRs with disease status, and machine learning. Typing coverage differed by locus: A, B, C, DRB1 and DQB1 were typed in roughly 620-630 donors, DQA1 in about 560, DPA1 in 600 to 610, and DPB1 in around 490. Rather than using new phenotypic data, the later analysis identified candidate immune exposures from TCR beta sequences and from how often those sequences occurred across donors. HLA typing included class I and class II loci at four-digit resolution. Approximately 300 gigabases of sequencing data and tens of millions of unique TCR sequences were included in an early release covering about 620 HLA-typed donors. Across some 400 genotyped donors of the cohort, an average of approximately 220,000 unique TCR beta nucleotide sequences per donor were sequenced, and roughly a sixth of those sequences were non-productive. The study profiled the T cell repertoires of fewer than 850 subjects by immunosequencing and related them to cytomegalovirus serostatus. In addition to the first cohort of 666 subjects, a separate validation cohort of over 90 different subjects was used. An earlier analysis of around 640 of the donors used high-throughput TCR beta sequencing to judge whether each TCR beta V gene segment behaved as functional or pseudogenic. Of the roughly 400 genotyped donors, 65% to 90% were placed in the genetic ancestry cluster associated with self-reported Caucasian donors. Overall study results and their limits: In a later analysis, HLA-associated TCR beta chains were found to be more clonally expanded and to have lower generation probabilities than equally common non-associated chains. A later analysis associated some 17,000 TCR beta sequences with specific HLA alleles at a false discovery rate of 0.05. Three of the identified cytomegalovirus-associated TCR beta chains were confirmed in vitro to be specific for cytomegalovirus antigens. A cluster of highly shared sequence variants was judged likely to be a technical artifact of the sequencing pipeline. The authors suggested that the approach could potentially be extended to other disease states and immunological phenotypes. Across donors, most TCR sequences were observed very rarely, whereas some public TCRs were present in many individuals. A further reported finding was that TCR beta sequences accurately predicted the HLA-A and HLA-B alleles for most subjects in the first cohort. The earlier analysis of some 540 of the donors excluded roughly 17 rarely observed V segments, including chromosome 9 orphons, because counts were too low. Because some donors lacked HLA typing at each locus, the association tests relied only on the typed subset. Correlated functional status among segregating V segments might be attributable to linkage disequilibrium, but an unknown experimental factor could not be ruled out. According to a later analysis, most CMV-associated TCR beta chains appeared to be HLA-restricted, and the HLA associations seemed to be driven largely by CMV exposure. This cohort had only TCR beta chains sequenced, and the lack of alpha or paired-chain data limited which features could be detected. The only immune exposure information available for the cohort was CMV serostatus. When HLA alleles, especially DR and DQ, strongly co-occurred, TCR associations were difficult to assign to individual alleles. Sequencing depth was assumed to be roughly uniform across donors in the presence/absence analyses, though that assumption may not hold. In the study, around 150 TCR beta chains were listed as associated with cytomegalovirus. An association between a missense DCLRE1C variant and V-gene and J-gene trimming of TCR beta chains was found in a later genetic analysis and replicated in an independent cohort. A later genetic analysis reported fewer N-insertions in productive TCRs among donors in an Asian-associated ancestry cluster than the approximately 700-donor mean. Because the 87-base-pair reads could not distinguish some IMGT-functional V segments, including TRBV6-2 and TRBV6-3, those segments were excluded. According to a later analysis, parvovirus B19, influenza, CMV and Epstein-Barr virus appeared linked to several top co-occurrence clusters. Cytomegalovirus status was reported to be diagnosed by the classifier with high specificity and sensitivity in both the original and validation cohorts. A later analysis found that TCR association rates varied across HLA loci, with DRB1 alleles showing the most associated TCRs and HLA-C alleles the fewest. Broadly in line with IMGT annotations, most TCR beta V segments showed up in productive rearrangements about 90% or about 30% of the time in an earlier analysis of approximately 600 of the donors.

The CDR3, from cysteine to phenylalanine, totals 14 residues. Just CDR3 DNA is preserved here, 42 bases in frame from base 1. Unmatched junction bases come to 0, with V trimmed by 2 bases and J by 1 base. The germline V gene provides CDR1 SGHVS and CDR2 FQNEAQ. The cohort consisted of 670 or so healthy bone marrow donors. At the time of sampling, all cohort members were nominally healthy, though unrecorded immune exposures were likely present. The donor was CMV seropositive and belonged to the group of 250 to 300 seropositive cohort members. A peripheral blood sample was provided by each donor, and peripheral blood mononuclear cells were used for TCR beta sequencing. The Qiagen DNeasy Blood Extraction Kit was used to extract genomic DNA from the blood cell samples.

The TCR was taken from a male donor in good health and CMV-seropositive. The sequence is built from TRBV7-8 and TRBJ1-1; 8 bases in the middle match TRBD1. Sample: PBMCs. The CDR3 protein: CASSLQGANTEAFF. The nucleotide sequence is TGTGCCAGCAGCTTACAGGGGGCGAACACTGAAGCTTTCTTT. Extended through the reference TRBV7-8 and TRBJ1-1 proteins, this CDR3 yields the full variable domain: GAGVSQSPRYKVAKRGQDVALRCDPISGHVSLFWYQQALGQGPEFLTYFQNEAQLDKSGLPSDRFFAERPEGSVSTLKIQRTQQEDSAVYLCASSLQGANTEAFFGQGTRLTVV.